Listed here are 27 T cell receptor beta chains from one sample, sequenced in a study of CXCR3-negative and CXCR3-positive naive CD8 T cells. The authors prepared UMI-labeled TRB cDNA libraries by 5' RACE. TCRdb re-called the 5' RACE reads; every CDR3 protein appears as one record, without DNA. The sample has roughly 6,400 distinct CDR3 sequences. The source material was naive CXCR3- CD8+ T cells from blood. This sample's subset: CD45RO-CCR7+CD27+CD95- naive CD8+ T cells lacking CXCR3 (TNR3-). These TCRs come from a human donor in good health. Some clones in this sample may be carry-over from other donors' samples.

The chain recombines TRBV20-1 with TRBJ2-1. The CDR3 runs 14 residues. Germline lookup yields CDR1 DFQATT and CDR2 SNEGSKA (reference sequence). The CDR3 region is CSARDLGKANEQFF.

Its frequency marks this clonotype as medium-sized. The chain employs TRBV29-1 and TRBJ2-2; the TCRdb D gene call, TRBD2, has no DNA to confirm it. Per the germline V gene, CDR1 is SQVTM and CDR2 is ANQGSEA. The CDR3 sequence is 13 residues long. The CDR3 loop reads CSGSEAGTGELFF.

This clonotype is medium-sized (0.01 to 0.1%) by frequency. CDR3 sequence: CSVEPQRGAIDEQFF. V usage is TRBV29-1 and J usage is TRBJ2-1; no DNA is available, so the TRBD2 call from TCRdb remains unchecked. Per germline, CDR1 SQVTM and CDR2 ANQGSEA. The CDR3 has 15 amino acids.

The chain has TRBV7-6 and TRBJ2-7; there is no DNA to check the TCRdb D call of TRBD1. The germline V gene has CDR1 SGHVS and CDR2 FNYEAQ. The CDR3 sequence is 15 residues long. The CDR3 spells CASSSAVGGSYEQYF.

This CDR3 reads CSARLAGGLYEQYF. This sequence joins TRBV29-1 and TRBJ2-7; no DNA is available, so the TRBD2 call from TCRdb remains unchecked. Germline lookup yields CDR1 SQVTM and CDR2 ANQGSEA. CDR3 size: 14 residues.

The chain uses TRBV13 and TRBJ2-1; TCRdb calls TRBD2, which cannot be checked without DNA. Per germline, CDR1 PRHDT and CDR2 FYEKMQ (reference sequence). The CDR3 is 14 residues long. The CDR3 spells CASSFTSGKAEQFF.

Measured by frequency, this clonotype is medium-sized. This rearrangement joins TRBV5-1 to TRBJ2-1. Germline lookup yields CDR1 SGHRS and CDR2 YFSETQ. The CDR3 has 15 residues. Here the CDR3 reads CASSLAYYAGDEQFF. The full variable domain, with the rest looked up from reference TRBV5-1 and TRBJ2-1, is KAGVTQTPRYLIKTRGQQVTLSCSPISGHRSVSWYQQTPGQGLQFLFEYFSETQRNKGNFPGRFSGRQFSNSRSEMNVSTLELGDSALYLCASSLAYYAGDEQFFGPGTRLTVL.

This chain joins TRBV5-1 and TRBJ2-4; absent DNA, TCRdb's TRBD1 call cannot be checked. CDR1 SGHRS and CDR2 YFSETQ come from the germline V gene. This CDR3 is built from 16 residues. CDR3 in amino acids: CASSLEQGLAKNIQYF.

Judged by frequency, this clonotype is medium-sized. The chain is built from TRBV5-6 and TRBJ1-1; TCRdb's D call of TRBD1 is untestable without DNA. Germline-derived CDR1 and CDR2 are SGHDT and YYEEEE. The CDR3 extends over 15 amino acids. This chain's CDR3 is CASSPEGDMNTEAFF. Full variable domain (missing parts from reference TRBV5-6 and TRBJ1-1): DAGVTQSPTHLIKTRGQQVTLRCSPKSGHDTVSWYQQALGQGPQFIFQYYEEEERQRGNFPDRFSGHQFPNYSSELNVNALLLGDSALYLCASSPEGDMNTEAFFGQGTRLTVV.

This clonotype registers medium-sized by frequency. The chain couples TRBV13 to TRBJ2-7; no DNA is available, so the TRBD1 call from TCRdb remains unchecked. This CDR3 region has 13 residues. Germline assignment: CDR1 PRHDT and CDR2 FYEKMQ (reference sequence). This CDR3 reads CASSPTGTPEQYF.

The chain couples TRBV19 to TRBJ1-1. This CDR3 contains 13 residues. From germline, CDR1 is LNHDA and CDR2 SQIVND (reference sequence). This chain's CDR3 is CASSIGEDTEAFF. Complete variable domain (other parts from reference TRBV19 and TRBJ1-1): DGGITQSPKYLFRKEGQNVTLSCEQNLNHDAMYWYRQDPGQGLRLIYYSQIVNDFQKGDIAEGYSVSREKKESFPLTVTSAQKNPTAFYLCASSIGEDTEAFFGQGTRLTVV.

The chain links TRBV3-1 to TRBJ2-1. The CDR3 sequence is 17 residues long. Germline values: CDR1 LGHDT, CDR2 YNNKEL (reference sequence). CDR3: CASSQEMAVGSYNEQFF.

By frequency, this clonotype is medium-sized. This chain uses TRBV7-9 with TRBJ2-7; lacking DNA, the TRBD1 call made by TCRdb goes unchecked. CDR1 is SEHNR and CDR2 is FQNEAQ in the germline V gene (reference sequence). This CDR3 has 16 residues. This CDR3 reads CASSSTGTGASYEQYF.

The rearrangement uses TRBV2 and TRBJ2-3; TCRdb indicates TRBD2, and absent DNA this call remains unverified. Germline V CDR1 and CDR2: SNHLY, FYNNEI. The CDR3 length is 14 residues. CDR3 sequence reads: CASSEPGGPDTQYF.

The chain combines TRBV7-8 with TRBJ2-1; absent DNA, TCRdb's TRBD2 call cannot be checked. Looked up from germline, CDR1 is SGHVS and CDR2 is FQNEAQ. This CDR3 contains 14 residues. The CDR3: CASRTSGSLDEQFF.

The chain is built from TRBV29-1 and TRBJ2-4; lacking DNA, the TRBD1 call made by TCRdb goes unchecked. Germline V lookup: CDR1 SQVTM, CDR2 ANQGSEA. The CDR3 totals 16 residues. The CDR3 spells CSVMGTDRVFKNIQYF. Complete variable domain (other parts from reference TRBV29-1 and TRBJ2-4): SAVISQKPSRDICQRGTSLTIQCQVDSQVTMMFWYRQQPGQSLTLIATANQGSEATYESGFVIDKFPISRPNLTFSTLTVSNMSPEDSSIYLCSVMGTDRVFKNIQYFGAGTRLSVL.

Frequency places this clonotype as medium-sized. This chain connects TRBV9 to TRBJ2-7; without DNA, the TCRdb call of TRBD2 cannot be checked. The CDR3 runs 14 residues. Germline assignment: CDR1 SGDLS and CDR2 YYNGEE. The CDR3 protein is CASSGLAGVNEQYF.

This chain joins TRBV7-2 and TRBJ2-2. Germline CDR1 reads SGHTA; CDR2 reads FQGNSA. The length of the CDR3 is 14 residues. The CDR3 sequence: CASTLAGVAGELFF. The full variable domain, its missing parts supplied by reference TRBV7-2 and TRBJ2-2, is GAGVSQSPSNKVTEKGKDVELRCDPISGHTALYWYRQSLGQGLEFLIYFQGNSAPDKSGLPSDRFSAERTGGSVSTLTIQRTQQEDSAVYLCASTLAGVAGELFFGEGSRLTVL.

V and J are TRBV29-1 and TRBJ2-1. The CDR3 runs to 17 residues. Germline V lookup: CDR1 SQVTM, CDR2 ANQGSEA. The chain's CDR3 is CSVAQLGGGSSYNEQFF.

The V gene is TRBV7-2, the J gene TRBJ2-7; TCRdb picks TRBD1, but there is no DNA to check that call. In germline, CDR1 is SGHTA, CDR2 FQGNSA. The length of the CDR3 is 16 residues. CDR3 protein: CASSFGPPTGGEEQYF.

J is TRBJ2-7 and V is TRBV11-2; TCRdb lists TRBD2, though no DNA is available to test this call. The CDR3 runs 12 residues. The germline gives CDR1 SGHAT, CDR2 FQNNGV. The CDR3 here is CASSAGGYEQYF.

This clonotype is labeled medium-sized based on frequency. This chain connects TRBV29-1 to TRBJ2-1; TCRdb's D gene call, TRBD2, goes unchecked for lack of DNA. This CDR3 comprises 17 residues. Germline CDR1 reads SQVTM; CDR2 reads ANQGSEA. CDR3 region: CSVVGGVAGVLGNEQFF.

The V call is TRBV7-9, the J call TRBJ1-1. The CDR3 is 14 residues long. CDR1 and CDR2 (germline): SEHNR, FQNEAQ (reference sequence). This chain's CDR3 is CASSLLGPTLEAFF.

This clonotype shows up as medium-sized by frequency. The gene calls are TRBV7-9 and TRBJ1-1; the TCRdb D gene call, TRBD1, has no DNA to confirm it. The V gene's germline CDR1 is SEHNR and CDR2 FQNEAQ (reference sequence). The CDR3 has 12 residues. This CDR3 reads CASSVIPEEAFF.

This clonotype registers medium-sized by frequency. This sequence joins TRBV3-1 and TRBJ2-7; the TCRdb D gene call, TRBD1, has no DNA to confirm it. The germline V gene has CDR1 LGHDT and CDR2 YNNKEL (reference sequence). This CDR3 is built from 16 residues. CDR3 sequence: CASSQGEDSFYYEQYF.

This clonotype is called medium-sized based on its frequency. The V and J genes are TRBV15 and TRBJ2-7; TCRdb picks TRBD1, but there is no DNA to check that call. This CDR3 has 16 residues. Germline assignment: CDR1 LNHNV and CDR2 YYDKDF (reference sequence). This chain's CDR3 is CATSRGRAGEGYEQYF.

This chain joins TRBV12-3 or TRBV12-4 and TRBJ1-1. This CDR3 spans 14 amino acids. CDR3 amino acids: CASILGLRNTEAFF.